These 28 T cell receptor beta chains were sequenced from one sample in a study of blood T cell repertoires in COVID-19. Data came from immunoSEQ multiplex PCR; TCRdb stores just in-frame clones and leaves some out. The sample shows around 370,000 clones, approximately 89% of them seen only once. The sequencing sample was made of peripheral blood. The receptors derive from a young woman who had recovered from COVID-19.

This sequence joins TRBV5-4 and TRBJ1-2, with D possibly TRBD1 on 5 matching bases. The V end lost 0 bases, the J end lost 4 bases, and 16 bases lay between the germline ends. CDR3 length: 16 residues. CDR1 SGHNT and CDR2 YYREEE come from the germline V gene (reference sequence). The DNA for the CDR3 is TGTGCCAGCAGCTTGGGCCAGGGTCCTAACCTCTATGGCTACACCTTC. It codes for CASSLGQGPNLYGYTF.

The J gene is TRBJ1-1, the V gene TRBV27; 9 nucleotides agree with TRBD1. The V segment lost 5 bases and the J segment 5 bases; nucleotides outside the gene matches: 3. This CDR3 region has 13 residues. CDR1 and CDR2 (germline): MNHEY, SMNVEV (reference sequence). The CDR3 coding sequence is TGTGCCAGCAGTGGACAGGGGCGAACTGAAGCTTTCTTT. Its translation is CASSGQGRTEAFF.

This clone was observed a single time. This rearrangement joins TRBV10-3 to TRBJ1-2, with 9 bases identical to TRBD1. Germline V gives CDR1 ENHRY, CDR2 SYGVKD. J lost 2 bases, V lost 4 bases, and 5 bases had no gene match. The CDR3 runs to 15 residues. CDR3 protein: CAISVRTGENYGYTF. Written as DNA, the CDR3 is TGTGCCATCAGTGTGCGGACAGGGGAAAACTATGGCTACACCTTC.

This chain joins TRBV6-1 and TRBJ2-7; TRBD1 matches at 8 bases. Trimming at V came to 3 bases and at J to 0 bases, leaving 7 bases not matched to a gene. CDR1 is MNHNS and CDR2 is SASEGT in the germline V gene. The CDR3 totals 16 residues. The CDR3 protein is CASSDLAGGGSYEQYV. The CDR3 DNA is TGTGCCAGCAGTGATTTAGCAGGGGGCGGCTCCTACGAGCAGTACGTC.

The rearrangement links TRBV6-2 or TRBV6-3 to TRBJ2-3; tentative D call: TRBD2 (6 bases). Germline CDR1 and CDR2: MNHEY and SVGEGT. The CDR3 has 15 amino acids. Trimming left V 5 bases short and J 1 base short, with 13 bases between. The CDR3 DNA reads TGTGCCAGCAGTCTCGGACTACCACGCACAGATACGCAGTATTTT. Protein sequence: CASSLGLPRTDTQYF.

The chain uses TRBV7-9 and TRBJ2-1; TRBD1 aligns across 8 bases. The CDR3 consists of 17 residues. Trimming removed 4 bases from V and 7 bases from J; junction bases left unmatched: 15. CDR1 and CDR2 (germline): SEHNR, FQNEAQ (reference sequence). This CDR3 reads CASSSSKGTGSWNEQFF. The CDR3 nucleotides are TGTGCCAGCAGCTCATCAAAAGGGACAGGAAGCTGGAATGAGCAGTTCTTC.

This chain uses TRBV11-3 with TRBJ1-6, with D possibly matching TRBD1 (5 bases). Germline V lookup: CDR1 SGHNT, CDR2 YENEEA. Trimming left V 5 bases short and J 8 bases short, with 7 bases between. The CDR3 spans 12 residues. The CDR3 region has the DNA TGTGCCAGCAGCCCACAGGATTCACCCCTCCACTTT. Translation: CASSPQDSPLHF.

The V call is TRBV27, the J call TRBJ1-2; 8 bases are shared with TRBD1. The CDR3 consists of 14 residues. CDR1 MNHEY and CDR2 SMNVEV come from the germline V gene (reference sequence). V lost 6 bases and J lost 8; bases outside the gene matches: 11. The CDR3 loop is CASRGRTGLNGYTF. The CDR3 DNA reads TGTGCCAGCAGGGGACGGACAGGGTTGAACGGCTACACCTTC.

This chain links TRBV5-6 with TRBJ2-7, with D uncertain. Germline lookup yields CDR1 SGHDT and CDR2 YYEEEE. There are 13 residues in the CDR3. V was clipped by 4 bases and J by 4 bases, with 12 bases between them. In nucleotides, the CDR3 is TGTGCCAGCAGCGCACCGGGTGGGTACGAGCAGTACGTC. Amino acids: CASSAPGGYEQYV.

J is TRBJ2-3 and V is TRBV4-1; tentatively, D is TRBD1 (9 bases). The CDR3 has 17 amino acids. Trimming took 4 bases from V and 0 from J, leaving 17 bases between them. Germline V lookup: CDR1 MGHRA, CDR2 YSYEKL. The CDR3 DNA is TGCGCCAGCAGCCCAATAGCGGGACAGGGAAGCACAGATACGCAGTATTTT. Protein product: CASSPIAGQGSTDTQYF.

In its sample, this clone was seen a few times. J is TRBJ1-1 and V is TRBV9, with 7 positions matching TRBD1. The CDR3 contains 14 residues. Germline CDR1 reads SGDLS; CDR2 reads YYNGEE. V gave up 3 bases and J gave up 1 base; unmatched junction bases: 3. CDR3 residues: CASSEWDRNTEAFF. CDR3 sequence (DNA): TGTGCCAGCAGCGAATGGGACAGGAACACTGAAGCTTTCTTT.

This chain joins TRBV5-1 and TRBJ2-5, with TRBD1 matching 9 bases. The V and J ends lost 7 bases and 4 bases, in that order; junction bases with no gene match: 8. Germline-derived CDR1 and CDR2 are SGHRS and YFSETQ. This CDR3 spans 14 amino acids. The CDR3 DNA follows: TGCGCCAGCGGGACGGACAGGGGAGGAGAGACCCAGTACTTC. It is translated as CASGTDRGGETQYF.

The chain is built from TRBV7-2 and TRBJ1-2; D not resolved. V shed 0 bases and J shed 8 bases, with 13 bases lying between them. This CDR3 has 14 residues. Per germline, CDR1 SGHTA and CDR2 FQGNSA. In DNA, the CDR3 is TGTGCCAGCAGCTTAGCGCCGTTGGCGGCGGGCTACACCTTC. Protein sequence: CASSLAPLAAGYTF.

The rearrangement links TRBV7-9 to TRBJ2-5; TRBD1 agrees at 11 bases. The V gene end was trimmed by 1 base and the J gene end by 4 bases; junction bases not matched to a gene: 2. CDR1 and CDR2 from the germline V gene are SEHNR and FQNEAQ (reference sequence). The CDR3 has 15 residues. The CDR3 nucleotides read TGTGCCAGCAGCTTAGATGGGACAGGGGGAGAGACCCAGTACTTC. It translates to CASSLDGTGGETQYF.

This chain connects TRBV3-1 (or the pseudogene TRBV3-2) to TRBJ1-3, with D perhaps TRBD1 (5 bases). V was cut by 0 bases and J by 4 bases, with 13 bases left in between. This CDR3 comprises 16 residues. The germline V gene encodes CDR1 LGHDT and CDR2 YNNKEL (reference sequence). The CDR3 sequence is CASSQDRVRGGNTIYF. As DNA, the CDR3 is TGTGCCAGCAGCCAAGACAGGGTTAGAGGAGGAAACACCATATATTTT.

The CDR3 nucleotides read TGTGCCAGCAGTCCATCGACAGGGGGAGTGAACACTGAAGCTTTCTTT. Translating gives CASSPSTGGVNTEAFF. The chain links TRBV6-6 to TRBJ1-1, with 9 bases aligning to TRBD1. The CDR3 covers 16 residues. Germline CDR1 MNHNY, CDR2 SVGAGI (reference sequence). Trimming cost V 5 bases and J 0 bases; bases outside gene matches: 7.

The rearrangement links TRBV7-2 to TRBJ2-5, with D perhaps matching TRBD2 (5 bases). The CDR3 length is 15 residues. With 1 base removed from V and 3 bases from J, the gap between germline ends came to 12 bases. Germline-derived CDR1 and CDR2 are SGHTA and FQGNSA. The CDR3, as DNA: TGTGCCAGCAGCTTAGGAGGTCTAGCAGAAGAGACCCAGTACTTC. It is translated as CASSLGGLAEETQYF.

CDR3 region: CASSLTGGSDTQYF. In DNA, the CDR3 is TGTGCCAGCAGCTTGACAGGGGGATCGGATACGCAGTATTTT. The chain couples TRBV7-6 to TRBJ2-3; 9 nucleotides match TRBD1. Germline V gives CDR1 SGHVS, CDR2 FNYEAQ. Unmatched junction bases numbered 4, after V lost 3 bases and J lost 6 bases. There are 14 residues in the CDR3.

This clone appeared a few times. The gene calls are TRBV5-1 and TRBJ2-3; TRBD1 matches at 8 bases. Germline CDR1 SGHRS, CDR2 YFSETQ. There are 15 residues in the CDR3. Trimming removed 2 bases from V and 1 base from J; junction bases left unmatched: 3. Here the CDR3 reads CASSFPTGGTDTQYF. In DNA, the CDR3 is TGCGCCAGCAGCTTCCCGACAGGGGGCACAGATACGCAGTATTTT.

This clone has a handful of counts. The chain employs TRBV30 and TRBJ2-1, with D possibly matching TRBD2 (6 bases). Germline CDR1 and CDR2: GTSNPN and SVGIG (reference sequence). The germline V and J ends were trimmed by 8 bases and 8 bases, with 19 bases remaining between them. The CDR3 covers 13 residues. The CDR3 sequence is CAGGDSRMDEQFF. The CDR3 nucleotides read TGTGCCGGAGGGGACTCGCGAATGGATGAGCAGTTCTTC.

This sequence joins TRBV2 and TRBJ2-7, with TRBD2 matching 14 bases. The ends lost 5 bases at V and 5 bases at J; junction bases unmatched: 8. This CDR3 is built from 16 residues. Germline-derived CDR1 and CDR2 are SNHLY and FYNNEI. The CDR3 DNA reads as TGTGCCAGCAGTCCGGGGGGACTAGCGGGAGTCCACGAGCAGTACGTC. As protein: CASSPGGLAGVHEQYV.

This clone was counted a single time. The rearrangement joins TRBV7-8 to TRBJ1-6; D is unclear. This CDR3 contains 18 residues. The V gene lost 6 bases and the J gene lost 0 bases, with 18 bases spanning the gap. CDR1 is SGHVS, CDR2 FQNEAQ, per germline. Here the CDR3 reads CASSFSPGGSSYNSPLHF. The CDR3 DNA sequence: TGTGCCAGCAGTTTCAGTCCAGGAGGTAGCTCCTATAATTCACCCCTCCACTTT.

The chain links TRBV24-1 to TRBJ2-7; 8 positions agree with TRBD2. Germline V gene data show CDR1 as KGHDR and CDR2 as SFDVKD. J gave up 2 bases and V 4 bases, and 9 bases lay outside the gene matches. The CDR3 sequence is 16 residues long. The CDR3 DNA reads TGTGCCACCAGTGACGGGAGGGGGGAAGGACCCTACGAGCAGTACGTC. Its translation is CATSDGRGEGPYEQYV.

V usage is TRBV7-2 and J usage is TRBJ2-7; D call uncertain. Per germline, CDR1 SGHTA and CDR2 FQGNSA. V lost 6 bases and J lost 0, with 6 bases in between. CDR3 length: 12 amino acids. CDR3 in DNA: TGTGCCAGCAGTCTTAACTCCTACGAGCAGTACGTC. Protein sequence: CASSLNSYEQYV.

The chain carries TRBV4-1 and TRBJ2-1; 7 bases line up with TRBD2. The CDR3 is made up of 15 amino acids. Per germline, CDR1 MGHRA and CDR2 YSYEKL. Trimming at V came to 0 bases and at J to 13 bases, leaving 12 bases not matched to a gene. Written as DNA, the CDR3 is TGCGCCAGCAGCCAAGATGCGGGGCGGGAGCGAAGTCAGTTCTTC. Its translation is CASSQDAGRERSQFF.

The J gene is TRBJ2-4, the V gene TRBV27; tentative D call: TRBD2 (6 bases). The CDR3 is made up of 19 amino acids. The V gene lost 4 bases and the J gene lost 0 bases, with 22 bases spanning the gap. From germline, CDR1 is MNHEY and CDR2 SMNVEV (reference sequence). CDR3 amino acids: CASSSLKVAEILAKNIQYF. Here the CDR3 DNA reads TGTGCCAGCAGTTCCCTCAAGGTAGCGGAAATTTTAGCCAAAAACATTCAGTACTTC.

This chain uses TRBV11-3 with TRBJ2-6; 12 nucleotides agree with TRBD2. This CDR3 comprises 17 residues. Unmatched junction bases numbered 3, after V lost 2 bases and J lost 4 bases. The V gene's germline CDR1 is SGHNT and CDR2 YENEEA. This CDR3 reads CASSLSSGRAGANVLTF. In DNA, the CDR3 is TGTGCCAGCAGCTTATCTAGCGGGAGGGCCGGGGCCAACGTCCTGACTTTC.

The CDR3 DNA follows: TGCAGCGTTGGCCCCCGGGGGATAGTTTACAATGAGCAGTTCTTC. Protein product: CSVGPRGIVYNEQFF. The chain has TRBV29-1 and TRBJ2-1; TRBD2 is a possible D gene (6 bases). The CDR3 covers 15 residues. CDR1 and CDR2 from the germline V gene are SQVTM and ANQGSEA. Trimming shortened V by 4 bases and J by 4 bases, and 17 bases separated the two germline ends.